This passage covers 15 T cell receptor beta chains from one sample sequenced in a study of T cells in Graves' hyperthyroidism and ophthalmopathy. TCR beta CDR3 regions were amplified from RNA transcripts. Researchers ran a first-round RT-PCR on the TCR CDR3 using the HTBI primer set. Each CDR3 protein gets one entry after TCRdb re-called the multiplex PCR reads with MiXCR. The table records under 200,000 distinct CDR3 sequences, 9.4% of them present only once. The sequencing input was blood. These receptors originate from a woman younger than 30 with Graves' hyperthyroidism that later progressed to Graves' ophthalmopathy.

This clonotype was observed at least ten times. The chain carries TRBV20-1 and TRBJ2-7; D is perhaps TRBD2 (6 bases). Germline V gene sequence: CDR1 DFQATT, CDR2 SNEGSKA (reference sequence). V gave up 2 bases and J gave up 7 bases, with 15 bases separating them. This CDR3 contains 13 residues. CDR3 coding DNA: TGCAGTGCTAGATCCAACTCCGCGGGGGAGCAGTACTTC. This translates into CSARSNSAGEQYF.

The table lists this clonotype with many counts. The rearrangement joins TRBV7-9 to TRBJ1-5; 9 bases are shared with TRBD1. The CDR3 contains 15 residues. V lost 5 bases to trimming and J lost 6 bases; unmatched junction nucleotides: 8. Germline V CDR1 and CDR2: SEHNR, FQNEAQ (reference sequence). This CDR3 reads CASSRETGGGQPQHF. In nucleotides, the CDR3 is TGTGCCAGCAGCCGAGAGACAGGGGGTGGTCAGCCCCAGCATTTT.

This clonotype was observed a handful of times. The chain joins TRBV7-2 to TRBJ2-3, with D tentatively TRBD1 (6 bases). V was pared by 2 bases and J by 4 bases, with 10 bases between. The germline gives CDR1 SGHTA, CDR2 FQGNSA. CDR3 length equals 14 residues. CDR3: CASSLYEGADTQYF. The CDR3 DNA reads as TGTGCCAGCAGCTTATATGAGGGGGCAGATACGCAGTATTTT.

The chain employs TRBV6-6 and TRBJ1-3; D is unresolved. V was trimmed by 0 bases and J by 1 base, leaving 10 bases between them. The CDR3 length is 16 residues. Germline CDR1 is MNHNY and CDR2 is SVGAGI (reference sequence). The CDR3 nucleotides are TGTGCCAGCAGTTACTCCCCTAAATTGTCTGGAAACACCATATATTTT. Protein sequence: CASSYSPKLSGNTIYF.

The table lists this clonotype with many counts. The V and J genes are TRBV7-8 and TRBJ1-1, with 7 positions matching TRBD1. The germline CDR1 and CDR2 sequences are SGHVS and FQNEAQ. This CDR3 has 17 amino acids. V was pared by 5 bases and J by 2 bases, with 14 bases of the junction left unmatched. CDR3 coding DNA: TGTGCCAGCAGCCTTAGGACAGGACCGGCCGTTAACACTGAAGCTTTCTTT. It translates to CASSLRTGPAVNTEAFF.

This clonotype was counted at least ten times. The gene calls are TRBV7-2 and TRBJ1-5, with TRBD1 as a possible D gene (5 bases). The CDR3 has 14 amino acids. Germline V lookup: CDR1 SGHTA, CDR2 FQGNSA. V lost 4 bases and J 2 bases, leaving 9 bases between the germline ends. Here the CDR3 reads CASSSRDGNQPQHF. The CDR3 bases are TGTGCCAGCAGCTCAAGGGACGGCAATCAGCCCCAGCATTTT.

This clonotype was seen repeatedly, ten times or more. The chain links TRBV29-1 to TRBJ1-2; D might be TRBD1 (5 bases). This CDR3 comprises 12 residues. Germline values: CDR1 SQVTM, CDR2 ANQGSEA. V dropped 4 bases and J dropped 6 bases, with 12 bases sitting between them. The chain's CDR3 is CSVAPRGHGYTF. The CDR3 bases are TGCAGCGTTGCGCCAAGGGGCCATGGCTACACCTTC.

This clonotype has at least ten counts. This sequence joins TRBV19 and TRBJ1-6, with D perhaps TRBD1 (5 bases). Germline CDR1 reads LNHDA; CDR2 reads SQIVND (reference sequence). There are 12 residues in the CDR3. V dropped 6 bases and J dropped 7 bases, with 7 bases sitting between them. The CDR3 DNA reads as TGTGCCAGTAGCTGGGGGAATTCACCCCTCCACTTT. Its protein product is CASSWGNSPLHF.

This clonotype was seen many times. This chain links TRBV12-3 or TRBV12-4 with TRBJ2-5; D unresolved. Trimming took 3 bases from V and 0 from J, leaving 2 bases between them. CDR3 length: 12 residues. CDR3 nucleotide sequence: TGTGCCAGCAGTTTCGACCAAGAGACCCAGTACTTC. Protein: CASSFDQETQYF.

This clonotype was recorded at least ten times. V usage is TRBV6-1 and J usage is TRBJ2-3, with unresolved D. Germline CDR1 MNHNS, CDR2 SASEGT. The length of the CDR3 is 14 residues. The germline V and J ends were trimmed by 5 bases and 1 base, with 10 bases remaining between them. The CDR3 DNA is TGTGCCAGCAGTTACGCAATGGGCACAGATACGCAGTATTTT. Its protein is CASSYAMGTDTQYF.

The sample holds a few counts of this clonotype. V and J are TRBV6-2 or TRBV6-3 and TRBJ2-7, with 8 bases fitting TRBD1. CDR3 length: 15 amino acids. V lost 3 bases to trimming and J lost 1 base; unmatched junction nucleotides: 5. Looked up from germline, CDR1 is MNHEY and CDR2 is SVGEGT. The CDR3, as DNA: TGTGCCAGCAGTTATTGGACAGGGAAGTCCTACGAGCAGTACTTC. Amino acids: CASSYWTGKSYEQYF.

This clonotype was observed many times. V gene TRBV2 combines with J gene TRBJ1-3, with TRBD1 as a possible D gene (6 bases). Per the germline V gene, CDR1 is SNHLY and CDR2 is FYNNEI. V shed 2 bases and J shed 11 bases, with 16 bases lying between them. This CDR3 region has 14 residues. CDR3: CASSEPTGRSSIYF. The CDR3 bases are TGTGCCAGCAGTGAACCCACAGGGCGGTCTTCCATATATTTT.

This clonotype was recorded at least ten times. This sequence joins TRBV2 and TRBJ1-2, with 9 bases identical to TRBD1. After removal of 9 bases from V and 3 bases from J, the junction contained 8 bases not matched to a gene. This CDR3 spans 14 amino acids. Germline lookup yields CDR1 SNHLY and CDR2 FYNNEI. The CDR3 here is CASHGRDRDYGYTF. CDR3 DNA sequence: TGTGCCAGTCACGGCCGGGACAGGGACTATGGCTACACCTTC.

This clonotype came up a few times. V and J are TRBV6-1 and TRBJ1-5; 9 bases fit TRBD1. CDR1 and CDR2 from the germline V gene are MNHNS and SASEGT. This CDR3 is 14 amino acids long. Germline trimming cut 5 bases from V and 6 bases from J; bases unmatched to any gene: 5. CDR3 coding DNA: TGTGCCAGCAGTACAGGGGGCGGGAGTCAGCCCCAGCATTTT. It specifies CASSTGGGSQPQHF.

This clonotype was counted at least ten times. The chain has TRBV7-9 and TRBJ2-6, with 10 positions matching TRBD1. The length of the CDR3 is 17 residues. J gave up 3 bases and V 3 bases, and 5 bases lay outside the gene matches. Germline CDR1 reads SEHNR; CDR2 reads FQNEAQ (reference sequence). In nucleotides, the CDR3 is TGTGCCAGCAGCTTCGGGGGACAGGGGCTTGGGGCCAACGTCCTGACTTTC. Its translation: CASSFGGQGLGANVLTF.